This is a list of T cell receptor beta chains from one sample in a study of blood T cell repertoires in COVID-19. Assay: immunoSEQ multiplex PCR; the TCRdb copy retains only in-frame clones and omits some. The top ten clones hold 2% to 2.5% of a sample with fewer than 350,000 clones, roughly 93% of them seen once. Sequences were obtained from PBMCs or T cells enriched from blood (not recorded which). The receptors here all came from a woman in her 40s with acute COVID-19. Both conserved end residues are part of each CDR3. The order of the fields is V gene, D gene, J gene, clone size, CDR3 protein, CDR3 DNA. A D gene is named only where the DNA matches it firmly. For some rows the clone size is stated as once, few or many, or as a class when expanded; others skip it.

v_call: TRBV11-2; d_call: NA; j_call: TRBJ1-2; clone_size: NA; cdr3_aa: CASSLDGGAHGYTF; cdr3_nt: TGTGCCAGCAGCTTAGACGGTGGGGCGCATGGCTACACCTTC
v_call: TRBV4-1; d_call: NA; j_call: TRBJ1-5; clone_size: NA; cdr3_aa: CASSRTGSSNQPQHF; cdr3_nt: TGCGCCAGCAGCCGAACAGGTTCCAGCAATCAGCCCCAGCATTTT
v_call: TRBV4-1; d_call: TRBD1; j_call: TRBJ2-7; clone_size: NA; cdr3_aa: CASSHWGQGRTYEQYF; cdr3_nt: TGCGCCAGCAGCCATTGGGGACAGGGGAGGACCTACGAGCAGTACTTC
v_call: TRBV10-3; d_call: NA; j_call: TRBJ1-1; clone_size: NA; cdr3_aa: CAISESGDRVAQNTEAFF; cdr3_nt: TGTGCCATCAGTGAGTCGGGAGATAGGGTCGCACAGAACACTGAAGCTTTCTTT
v_call: TRBV6-2/TRBV6-3; d_call: TRBD2; j_call: TRBJ2-1; clone_size: NA; cdr3_aa: CASSYYGSGNNEQFF; cdr3_nt: TGTGCCAGCAGTTACTATGGTAGCGGGAACAATGAGCAGTTCTTC
v_call: TRBV6-6; d_call: NA; j_call: TRBJ2-3; clone_size: NA; cdr3_aa: CASSTRQATDTQYF; cdr3_nt: TGTGCCAGCAGTACACGACAGGCCACAGATACGCAGTATTTT
v_call: TRBV6-5; d_call: TRBD1; j_call: TRBJ1-6; clone_size: NA; cdr3_aa: CASSYSKGAVNSPLHF; cdr3_nt: TGTGCCAGCAGTTACTCCAAGGGGGCGGTTAATTCACCCCTCCACTTT
v_call: TRBV9; d_call: TRBD1; j_call: TRBJ1-3; clone_size: NA; cdr3_aa: CASSPRQGISGNTIYF; cdr3_nt: TGTGCCAGCAGCCCCCGACAGGGAATCTCTGGAAACACCATATATTTT
v_call: TRBV19; d_call: TRBD1; j_call: TRBJ2-3; clone_size: NA; cdr3_aa: CASSNRGDTQYF; cdr3_nt: TGTGCCAGTAGTAACAGGGGGGATACGCAGTATTTT
v_call: TRBV11-2; d_call: NA; j_call: TRBJ2-7; clone_size: NA; cdr3_aa: CASSLGPSRYEQYF; cdr3_nt: TGTGCCAGCAGCTTAGGTCCGTCCCGCTACGAGCAGTACTTC
v_call: TRBV6-1; d_call: NA; j_call: TRBJ1-5; clone_size: NA; cdr3_aa: CASSEAGDNQPQHF; cdr3_nt: TGTGCCAGCAGTGAAGCAGGGGACAATCAGCCCCAGCATTTT
v_call: TRBV18; d_call: NA; j_call: TRBJ1-2; clone_size: once; cdr3_aa: CASSRQKLTDGYTF; cdr3_nt: TGTGCCAGCTCCCGACAGAAATTAACCGATGGCTACACCTTC
v_call: TRBV3-1/TRBV3-2; d_call: NA; j_call: TRBJ2-3; clone_size: NA; cdr3_aa: CASSQITSLTDTQYF; cdr3_nt: TGTGCCAGCAGCCAGATCACTAGTCTGACAGATACGCAGTATTTT
v_call: TRBV19; d_call: NA; j_call: TRBJ1-6; clone_size: NA; cdr3_aa: CASNLGTSYNSPLHF; cdr3_nt: TGTGCCAGTAATCTTGGGACATCTTATAATTCACCCCTCCACTTT
v_call: TRBV7-2; d_call: TRBD2; j_call: TRBJ2-1; clone_size: NA; cdr3_aa: CASSLGLAGYSYNEQFF; cdr3_nt: TGTGCCAGCAGCTTAGGACTAGCGGGATACTCCTACAATGAGCAGTTCTTC
v_call: TRBV15; d_call: TRBD1; j_call: TRBJ1-4; clone_size: NA; cdr3_aa: CATSRGFRGFSEKLFF; cdr3_nt: TGTGCCACCAGCAGGGGCTTCAGGGGGTTTAGTGAAAAACTGTTTTTT
v_call: TRBV6-5; d_call: TRBD2; j_call: TRBJ2-7; clone_size: NA; cdr3_aa: CASSPQLAGTYEQYF; cdr3_nt: TGTGCCAGCAGCCCCCAATTAGCGGGTACCTACGAGCAGTACTTC
v_call: TRBV7-9; d_call: NA; j_call: TRBJ1-2; clone_size: NA; cdr3_aa: CASSLTELNNYGYTF; cdr3_nt: TGTGCCAGCAGCCTAACAGAACTTAATAACTATGGCTACACCTTC
v_call: TRBV30; d_call: TRBD1; j_call: TRBJ1-6; clone_size: NA; cdr3_aa: CACSYLRGQNSPLHF; cdr3_nt: TGTGCCTGCAGCTATTTAAGGGGACAGAATTCACCCCTCCACTTT
v_call: TRBV7-2; d_call: NA; j_call: TRBJ1-3; clone_size: NA; cdr3_aa: CASSLGGVGVSGNTIYF; cdr3_nt: TGTGCCAGCAGCTTAGGGGGAGTTGGGGTCTCTGGAAACACCATATATTTT
v_call: TRBV24-1; d_call: NA; j_call: TRBJ2-5; clone_size: NA; cdr3_aa: CATSDTRTSPRQYF; cdr3_nt: TGTGCCACCAGTGATACTCGGACATCCCCTCGCCAGTACTTC
v_call: TRBV4-1; d_call: TRBD1; j_call: TRBJ2-2; clone_size: NA; cdr3_aa: CASSQEDRGRLGELFF; cdr3_nt: TGCGCCAGCAGCCAAGAAGACAGGGGGCGCCTCGGGGAGCTGTTTTTT
v_call: TRBV19; d_call: NA; j_call: TRBJ2-5; clone_size: once; cdr3_aa: CASSIDPGARQETQYF; cdr3_nt: TGTGCCAGTAGTATAGATCCTGGGGCGCGGCAAGAGACCCAGTACTTC
v_call: TRBV27; d_call: TRBD1; j_call: TRBJ1-1; clone_size: NA; cdr3_aa: CASSPYRDRGLMNTEAFF; cdr3_nt: TGTGCCAGCAGTCCCTACCGGGACAGGGGGCTTATGAACACTGAAGCTTTCTTT
v_call: TRBV6-5; d_call: NA; j_call: TRBJ2-1; clone_size: once; cdr3_aa: CASSYQSGSYNEQFF; cdr3_nt: TGTGCCAGCAGTTACCAGTCTGGCTCCTACAATGAGCAGTTCTTC